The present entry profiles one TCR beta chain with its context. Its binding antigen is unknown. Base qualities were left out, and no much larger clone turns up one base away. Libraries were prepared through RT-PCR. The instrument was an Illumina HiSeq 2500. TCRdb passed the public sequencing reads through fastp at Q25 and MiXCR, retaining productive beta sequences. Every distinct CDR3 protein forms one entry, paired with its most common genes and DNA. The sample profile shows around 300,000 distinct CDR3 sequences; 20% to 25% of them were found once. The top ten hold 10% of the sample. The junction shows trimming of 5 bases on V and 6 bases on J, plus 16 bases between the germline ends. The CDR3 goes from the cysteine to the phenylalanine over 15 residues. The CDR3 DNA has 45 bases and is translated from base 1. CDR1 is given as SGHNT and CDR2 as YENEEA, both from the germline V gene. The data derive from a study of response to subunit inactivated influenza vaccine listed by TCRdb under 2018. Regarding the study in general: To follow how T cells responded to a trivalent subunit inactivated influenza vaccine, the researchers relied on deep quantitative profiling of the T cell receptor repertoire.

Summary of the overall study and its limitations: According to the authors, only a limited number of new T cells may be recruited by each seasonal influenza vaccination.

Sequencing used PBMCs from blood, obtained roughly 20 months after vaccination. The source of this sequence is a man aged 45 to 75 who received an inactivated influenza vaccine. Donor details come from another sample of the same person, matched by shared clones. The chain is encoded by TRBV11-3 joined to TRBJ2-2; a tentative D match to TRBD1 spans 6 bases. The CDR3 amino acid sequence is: CASSPDRSVSGELFF. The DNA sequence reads TGTGCCAGCAGCCCAGACAGGAGTGTCTCCGGGGAGCTGTTTTTT.